The rows below give T cell receptor beta chains drawn from one sample of a study of blood T cell repertoires in COVID-19. Repertoires were generated with immunoSEQ multiplex PCR, while TCRdb's copy carries only in-frame clones and drops some. The sample holds a few hundred thousand clones, roughly 88% seen once. Specimen: peripheral blood. The receptors were gathered from a man aged 45-60 years with COVID-19, enrolled during active disease. Each CDR3 is given with its conserved first and last residue. D genes are given only for firm matches. A row's size may be missing; if present it is once, few, many or a size class.

d_gene: -; j_gene: TRBJ2-5; abundance: -; v_gene: TRBV18; CDR3aa: CASSLQRGQETQYF; CDR3nt: TGTGCCAGCTCACTACAAAGAGGCCAAGAGACCCAGTACTTC
d_gene: TRBD1; j_gene: TRBJ1-5; abundance: -; v_gene: TRBV27; CDR3aa: CASKRTGVDQPQHF; CDR3nt: TGTGCCAGCAAACGGACAGGGGTGGATCAGCCCCAGCATTTT
d_gene: TRBD2; j_gene: TRBJ2-1; abundance: -; v_gene: TRBV7-8; CDR3aa: CASSLREGAYNEQFF; CDR3nt: TGTGCCAGCAGCTTGCGGGAGGGCGCCTACAATGAGCAGTTCTTC
d_gene: TRBD1; j_gene: TRBJ2-2; abundance: -; v_gene: TRBV7-9; CDR3aa: CASSLGLQGAGELFF; CDR3nt: TGTGCCAGCAGCTTAGGCCTACAGGGGGCCGGGGAGCTGTTTTTT
d_gene: -; j_gene: TRBJ1-1; abundance: -; v_gene: TRBV5-4; CDR3aa: CASSPSGVNTEAFF; CDR3nt: TGTGCCAGCAGCCCGTCGGGAGTGAACACTGAAGCTTTCTTT
d_gene: -; j_gene: TRBJ2-7; abundance: -; v_gene: TRBV27; CDR3aa: CATRTASILNSYEQYF; CDR3nt: TGTGCCACACGGACAGCTTCAATATTAAACTCCTACGAGCAGTACTTC
d_gene: -; j_gene: TRBJ2-1; abundance: -; v_gene: TRBV7-9; CDR3aa: CASSPSVGVRNEQFF; CDR3nt: TGTGCCAGCAGCCCGTCAGTCGGGGTCCGCAATGAGCAGTTCTTC
d_gene: TRBD1; j_gene: TRBJ1-2; abundance: few; v_gene: TRBV29-1; CDR3aa: CSGSTGVYGYTF; CDR3nt: TGCAGCGGCTCCACAGGGGTTTATGGCTACACCTTC
d_gene: -; j_gene: TRBJ2-1; abundance: -; v_gene: TRBV5-1; CDR3aa: CASSVVREADEQFF; CDR3nt: TGCGCCAGCAGCGTGGTAAGAGAAGCGGATGAGCAGTTCTTC
d_gene: -; j_gene: TRBJ2-2; abundance: -; v_gene: TRBV28; CDR3aa: CASSPYPRVLTGELFF; CDR3nt: TGTGCCAGCAGTCCTTACCCCAGGGTCCTCACCGGGGAGCTGTTTTTT
d_gene: -; j_gene: TRBJ2-3; abundance: -; v_gene: TRBV14; CDR3aa: CASRGGLADTQYF; CDR3nt: TGTGCCAGCAGAGGCGGATTAGCAGATACGCAGTATTTT
d_gene: TRBD1; j_gene: TRBJ1-3; abundance: -; v_gene: TRBV4-2; CDR3aa: CASSQVRTGAGNTIYF; CDR3nt: TGTGCCAGCAGCCAAGTTAGGACAGGTGCTGGAAACACCATATATTTT
d_gene: TRBD2; j_gene: TRBJ2-3; abundance: -; v_gene: TRBV7-9; CDR3aa: CASSWPPSGASTDTQYF; CDR3nt: TGTGCCAGCAGCTGGCCCCCTAGCGGAGCTAGCACAGATACGCAGTATTTT
d_gene: -; j_gene: TRBJ1-5; abundance: -; v_gene: TRBV5-6; CDR3aa: CASSSITGDQPQHF; CDR3nt: TGTGCCAGCAGCTCCATAACAGGAGATCAGCCCCAGCATTTT
d_gene: -; j_gene: TRBJ2-7; abundance: -; v_gene: TRBV5-1; CDR3aa: CASSLEGLPTF; CDR3nt: TGCGCCAGCAGCTTGGAGGGACTCCCTACGTTC
d_gene: -; j_gene: TRBJ1-1; abundance: -; v_gene: TRBV5-1; CDR3aa: CASSLGQGEAFF; CDR3nt: TGCGCCAGCAGCTTGGGGCAGGGTGAAGCTTTCTTT
d_gene: TRBD2; j_gene: TRBJ2-3; abundance: -; v_gene: TRBV3-1/TRBV3-2; CDR3aa: CASSRGTSGNTDTQYF; CDR3nt: TGTGCCAGCAGCCGCGGGACTAGCGGGAACACAGATACGCAGTATTTT
d_gene: -; j_gene: TRBJ2-4; abundance: once; v_gene: TRBV6-4; CDR3aa: CHLDLQGPTLAKNIQYF; CDR3nt: TGTCACCTAGATCTACAGGGCCCTACCCTAGCCAAAAACATTCAGTACTTC
d_gene: -; j_gene: TRBJ2-5; abundance: -; v_gene: TRBV10-3; CDR3aa: CAISEYGDQETQYF; CDR3nt: TGTGCCATCAGTGAGTACGGAGACCAAGAGACCCAGTACTTC
d_gene: TRBD2; j_gene: TRBJ2-3; abundance: once; v_gene: TRBV29-1; CDR3aa: CSVGLEGDTQYF; CDR3nt: TGCAGCGTGGGACTAGAAGGCGACACGCAGTATTTT
d_gene: -; j_gene: TRBJ2-1; abundance: -; v_gene: TRBV12-5; CDR3aa: CASGLAIGGDSYNEQFF; CDR3nt: TGTGCTAGTGGTTTGGCTATAGGCGGGGACTCCTACAATGAGCAGTTCTTC
d_gene: TRBD1; j_gene: TRBJ2-1; abundance: -; v_gene: TRBV5-4; CDR3aa: CASSFGGQGAYEQFF; CDR3nt: TGTGCCAGCAGCTTTGGCGGACAGGGGGCGTATGAGCAGTTCTTC
d_gene: TRBD1; j_gene: TRBJ1-1; abundance: once; v_gene: TRBV11-2; CDR3aa: CASSFPTGTGGRGNTEAFF; CDR3nt: TGTGCCAGCAGCTTTCCGACCGGGACAGGGGGACGGGGAAACACTGAAGCTTTCTTT
d_gene: TRBD1; j_gene: TRBJ1-4; abundance: -; v_gene: TRBV19; CDR3aa: CASSTGGVVVEKLFF; CDR3nt: TGTGCCAGTTCTACAGGGGGCGTCGTAGTTGAAAAACTGTTTTTT